This T cell receptor (beta chain) originates from a study of persistence of HIV-infected CD4 T cells. Overall study results and limits: Degenerate expanded CDR3beta sequences were enriched among CMV- and Gag-responding cells.

CDR1 SGHDN and CDR2 FVKESK come from the germline V gene. This CDR3 region has 15 residues. V lost 0 bases and J 6 bases, leaving 14 bases between the germline ends. This was the immunoSEQ version 4 assay in survey mode. Method: immunoSEQ multiplex PCR; TCRdb's copy keeps in-frame clones and lacks some. The sample carries under 20,000 clones, about 84% recorded once. About this clone itself: The antigen remains undetermined.

Cells were stimulated with CMV-infected fibroblast lysates at approximately 10 ug/mL. Responding CD4+ T cells were sorted by upregulation of both CD40 ligand and CD69. Sequencing was performed on CD4+ T cells sorted from PBMCs after approximately 18-hour stimulation, taken from a patient who received antiretroviral therapy. The chain links TRBV14 to TRBJ1-1; D ambiguous. The receptor was isolated from an adult man with HIV who was CMV-seropositive. CDR3 in amino acids: CASSQDRGIVPEAFF. In DNA, the CDR3 is TGTGCCAGCAGCCAAGACCGAGGGATAGTGCCTGAAGCTTTCTTT.